This TCR beta chain was identified in a study of T-cell memory formation after mild COVID-19. The V end lost 4 bases, the J end lost 6 bases, and 18 bases lay between the germline ends. The CDR3 is made up of 15 amino acids. Germline CDR1 SGHNT, CDR2 YYREEE (reference sequence). Turning to this clonotype: Its antigen is unidentified.

Study-level points and caveats: Day 15 to 85 contracting clones showed balanced CD4/CD8; day 15 to 37 expanders favored CD4+. Pre-infection memory already had some responding clones, implying cross-reactive memory joined. Confirmation was lacking for SARS-CoV-2 specificity of second-wave clones that peaked on day 37.

UMIs and sample barcodes were carried by the TCR alpha and TCR beta cDNA libraries that 5'RACE produced using constant-segment primers. MiXCR was run by TCRdb on the 5' RACE reads, yielding one entry per CDR3 protein. This sample has approximately 270,000 distinct CDR3 sequences, with 16% found just once. This TCR was sampled from a man younger than 30 who had mild COVID-19 (a few samples of this study predate the infection). Cell type and time point are not known. Sequencing input: PBMCs or a T cell subset sorted from them (not recorded which). V gene TRBV5-4 combines with J gene TRBJ2-3; the D gene is possibly TRBD2 (5 bases). The CDR3 DNA follows: TGTGCCAGCAGCCCGTCCGGACTGGGCGGGGATACGCAGTATTTT. Translated: CASSPSGLGGDTQYF.